The 2 T cell receptor beta chains given below trace back to one sample, sequenced in a study of shared clonotypes between healthy human individuals. Method: immunoSEQ multiplex PCR; TCRdb's copy keeps in-frame clones and lacks some. Among more than 2,000,000 clones, 85% to 95% were seen once, and the ten largest hold about 0.39%. The sequenced sample was naive CD4+ T cells from PBMCs. The subset denotes: CD45RA+ positively selected. All receptors derive from a man younger than 30 in good health. Some clones in this sample may be carry-over from other donors' samples.

The gene calls are TRBV5-1 and TRBJ1-1, with 10 bases aligning to TRBD1. The CDR3 consists of 17 residues. With 2 bases clipped from V and 3 bases from J, the junction kept 10 bases outside the gene matches. Germline loops: CDR1 SGHRS, CDR2 YFSETQ. The CDR3 DNA reads TGCGCCAGCAGCTTAACAACCCCGGGACAGGGGTACACTGAAGCTTTCTTT. It is translated as CASSLTTPGQGYTEAFF.

This clone is a singleton in its sample. The chain uses TRBV5-1 and TRBJ2-7, with a weak D call TRBD1 (5 bases). V dropped 2 bases and J dropped 1 base, with 7 bases sitting between them. This CDR3 has 13 amino acids. CDR1 is SGHRS and CDR2 is YFSETQ in the germline V gene. The DNA for the CDR3 is TGCGCCAGCAGCTTCAGGGATTCCTACGAGCAGTACTTC. This codes for CASSFRDSYEQYF.